This T cell receptor beta chain stems from a study of CD8 T cells in Susac syndrome. Findings of the study overall: The study's TCR sequencing and HLA analysis drew on a certain number of individuals. That number was acknowledged as relatively small.

Remarks on this clonotype: Its antigen is undetermined.

An amount of RNA that ranged from 0.5 to 1 ug was reverse transcribed with random hexamers. It was immunoSEQ multiplex PCR that amplified TCR beta CDR3 across 54 Vbeta and 13 Jbeta. TCRdb reanalysed the immunoSEQ multiplex PCR reads using MiXCR and keeps one entry per CDR3 protein. The top ten hold less than 0.12% of the sample, which has some 200,000 distinct CDR3 sequences, about 94% seen once. As controls, healthy donors matched for age and sex were used. TEMRA cells were FACS-enriched, with CD8+ and CD4+ T cells isolated negatively. Trimming removed 3 bases at V and 3 bases at J, with 9 bases between. CDR1 and CDR2 from the germline V gene are DFQATT and SNEGSKA (reference sequence). The CDR3 runs 12 residues.

Sequenced material: CD4+ T cells from PBMCs. The clonotype originates from a human donor in good health. This sequence joins TRBV20-1 and TRBJ2-7; D may be TRBD1 or TRBD2 (5 bases each). CDR3 DNA: TGCAGTGCTAGGGGACGGAACTACGAGCAGTACTTC. Its translation: CSARGRNYEQYF.